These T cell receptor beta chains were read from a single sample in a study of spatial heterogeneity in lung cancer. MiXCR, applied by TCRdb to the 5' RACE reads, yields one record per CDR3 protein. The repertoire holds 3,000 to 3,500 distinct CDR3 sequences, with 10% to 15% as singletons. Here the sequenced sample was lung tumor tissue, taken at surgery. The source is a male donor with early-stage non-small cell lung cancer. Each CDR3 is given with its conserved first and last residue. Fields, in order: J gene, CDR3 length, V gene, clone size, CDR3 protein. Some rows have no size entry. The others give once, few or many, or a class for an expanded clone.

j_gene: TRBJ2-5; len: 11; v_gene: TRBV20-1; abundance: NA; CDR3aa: CSARRGETQYF
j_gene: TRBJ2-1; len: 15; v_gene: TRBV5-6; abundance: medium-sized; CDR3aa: CASSLRTSGNNEQFF
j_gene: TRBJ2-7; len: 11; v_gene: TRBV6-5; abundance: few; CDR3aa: CASGRGYEQYF
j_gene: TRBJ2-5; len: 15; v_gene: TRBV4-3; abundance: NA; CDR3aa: CASSLTGGTGETQYF
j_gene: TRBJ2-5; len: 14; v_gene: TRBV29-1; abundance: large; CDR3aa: CSVEDRQYQETQYF
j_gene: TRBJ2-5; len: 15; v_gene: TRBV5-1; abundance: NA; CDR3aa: CASSPSGDEQETQYF
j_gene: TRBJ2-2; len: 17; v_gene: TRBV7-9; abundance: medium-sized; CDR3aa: CASTPPTSGANTGELFF
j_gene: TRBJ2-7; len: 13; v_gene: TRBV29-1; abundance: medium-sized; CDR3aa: CSVSEGGSYEQYF
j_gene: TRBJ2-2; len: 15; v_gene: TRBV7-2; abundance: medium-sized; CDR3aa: CASSDDSRSTGELFF
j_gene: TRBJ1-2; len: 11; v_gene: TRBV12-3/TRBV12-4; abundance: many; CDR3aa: CASRKNYGYTF
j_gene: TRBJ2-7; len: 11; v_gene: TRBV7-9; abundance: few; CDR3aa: CASSTYYEQYF
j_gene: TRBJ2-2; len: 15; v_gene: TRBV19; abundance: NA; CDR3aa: CASRRDRGPTGELFF
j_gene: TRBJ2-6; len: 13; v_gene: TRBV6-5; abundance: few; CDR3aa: CASSDVGANVLTF
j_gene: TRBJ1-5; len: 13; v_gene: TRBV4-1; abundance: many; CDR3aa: CASSRAGNQPQHF
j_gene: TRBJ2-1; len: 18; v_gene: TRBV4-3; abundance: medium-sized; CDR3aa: CASSQAPSGGSSYNEQFF
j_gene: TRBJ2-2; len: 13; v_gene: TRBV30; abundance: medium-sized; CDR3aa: CAWETGENGELFF